This T cell receptor beta chain was sequenced in a study of cytomegalovirus exposure and HLA in healthy donors (dated by TCRdb to about 2017). About the full investigation: According to a later analysis, one platform produced both the approximately 110 validation repertoires and the 666 repertoires of the first cohort. The study aimed to test whether cataloging public T cell receptors could reveal signatures of past pathogen exposure. A separate validation cohort of 100 to 150 different subjects was used in addition to the roughly 670-subject first cohort. High-throughput TCR immunosequencing, statistical association of individual TCRs with disease status, and machine learning were combined to predict cytomegalovirus infection status.

The investigation overall reported the following: Across donors, most TCR sequences were observed very rarely, whereas some public TCRs were present in many individuals. The study gave a list of 150 to 200 TCR beta chains associated with cytomegalovirus. A later analysis found that TCRs clustered in the first cohort also tended to co-occur in the roughly 110 validation repertoires, with 90% to 95% of cluster scores above 0. In vitro tests confirmed that a few of the cytomegalovirus-associated TCR beta chains recognize cytomegalovirus antigens. The authors suggested that the approach could potentially be extended to other disease states and immunological phenotypes. The validation cohort had no HLA typing available for a later analysis, so co-occurrence within that cohort was assessed over all 130 or so repertoires. In both the original and validation cohorts, the classifier was reported to diagnose cytomegalovirus status with high specificity and sensitivity.

A remark on this clone: The specificity of this receptor is unknown. There are no base qualities to consult, and no much larger clone falls within one base. Other DNA sequences in the sample encode the same CDR3.

The germline ends are 12 bases apart after V is trimmed by 3 bases and J by 4 bases. CDR1 and CDR2 were assigned from the germline V gene as SNHLY and FYNNEI. The CDR3 starts with the cysteine, ends with the phenylalanine, and has 14 residues. Just CDR3 DNA is preserved here, 42 bases in frame from base 1. The receptor library was made with the immunoSEQ multiplex PCR assay. The original pipeline was this. A statistical classification framework was built to diagnose cytomegalovirus status from the catalog of TCR beta chain sequences. The source is immuneACCESS, and TCRdb retained only in-frame sequences with V and J called. Part of the clones is not carried over; for the studies checked, unresolved V genes explain less than half of this, and the remainder is unexplained. That table supplies the V and J calls and clone size; D and trimming were determined from the DNA. The sample yields about 130,000 clones; about 88% were counted once. The ten largest clones add up to around 1.2% of the sample.

The donors belonged to the validation cohort of over a hundred subjects, which was separate from the roughly 680-subject first cohort. The specimen sequenced was PBMCs. The chain is made from TRBV2 and TRBJ1-1; a tentative D call is TRBD1 (6 bases match). This sequence originates from a woman aged 18-29 years in good health and CMV-seronegative. Here the CDR3 is given as CASSERGGGTEAFF. The bases read TGTGCCAGCAGTGAGAGAGGGGGGGGCACTGAAGCTTTCTTT.